This TCR beta chain was retrieved from a study of identical twins. Overall study results and limits: The study found excess low generation probability among twin-shared out-of-frame alpha sequences. Twin pairs had excess sharing that was weaker in beta out-of-frame sequences.

TCRdb used MiXCR to reprocess the 5' RACE reads, holding one entry per CDR3 protein. The sample contains about 900,000 distinct CDR3 sequences, approximately 13% of which appear only once. Germline CDR1 and CDR2: SGHRS and YFSETQ. The CDR3 spans 16 residues. V lost 1 base and J lost 3; bases outside the gene matches: 4. This clonotype was counted only a few times. Its target is unknown. These data also formed part of another study, on yellow fever vaccine responses in identical twins. That source notes: Twins reportedly had a vaccine T cell response that seemed partly convergent, partly personalized.

The chain has TRBV5-1 and TRBJ2-2, with 9 bases aligning to TRBD2. The sample consisted of PBMCs. The sequence was obtained from a woman between 18 and 30 years old in good health. As DNA, the CDR3 is TGCGCCAGCAGCTTGAGCCTAGCGGGATACACCGGGGAGCTGTTTTTT. It codes for CASSLSLAGYTGELFF.